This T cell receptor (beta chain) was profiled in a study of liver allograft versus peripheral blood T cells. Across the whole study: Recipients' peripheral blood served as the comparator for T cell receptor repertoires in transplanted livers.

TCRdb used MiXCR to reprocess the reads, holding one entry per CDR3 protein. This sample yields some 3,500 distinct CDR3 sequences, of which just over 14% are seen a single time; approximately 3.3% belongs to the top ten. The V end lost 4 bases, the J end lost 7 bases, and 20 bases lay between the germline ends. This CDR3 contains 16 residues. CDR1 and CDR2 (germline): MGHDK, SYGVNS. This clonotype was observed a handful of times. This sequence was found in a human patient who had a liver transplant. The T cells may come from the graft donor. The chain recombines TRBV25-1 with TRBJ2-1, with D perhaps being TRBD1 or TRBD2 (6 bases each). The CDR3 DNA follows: TGTGCCAGCAGTGGAGGAATGGGCCGAGGGGGGAATGAGCAGTTCTTC. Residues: CASSGGMGRGGNEQFF.